The 30 T cell receptor beta chains presented below share a single source sample, sequenced in a study of Ad26.COV2.S vaccination and SARS-CoV-2 variants. Only in-frame clones appear in the TCRdb table, and some are missing; sequencing was by immunoSEQ multiplex PCR. Of 300,000 to 400,000 clones in the sample, about 90% are singletons; the top ten hold 3% to 5%. This material consisted of peripheral blood, taken after recovery from COVID-19. These receptors were collected from a human donor who had recovered from COVID-19.

In its sample, this clone was seen once. This rearrangement joins TRBV15 to TRBJ2-5, with D possibly TRBD2 on 6 matching bases. V shed 7 bases and J shed 4 bases, with 19 bases lying between them. Germline values: CDR1 LNHNV, CDR2 YYDKDF (reference sequence). The CDR3 spans 15 residues. The CDR3 nucleotides read TGTGCCACCACCAGCCGCCGGGGGAGGACAGAGACCCAGTACTTC. Translated, it gives CATTSRRGRTETQYF.

J is TRBJ1-4 and V is TRBV4-2; 9 positions match TRBD1. CDR1 is LGHNA and CDR2 is YNFKEQ in the germline V gene. The V gene end was trimmed by 2 bases and the J gene end by 3 bases; junction bases not matched to a gene: 10. The CDR3 loop spans 18 amino acids. The CDR3 coding sequence is TGTGCCAGCAGCCAACACCGGGACAGGGAAGGGGCTAATGAAAAACTGTTTTTT. Translated, it gives CASSQHRDREGANEKLFF.

The rearrangement uses TRBV6-6 and TRBJ1-4; D is uncertain. Germline V gives CDR1 MNHNY, CDR2 SVGAGI (reference sequence). Trimming cost V 0 bases and J 8 bases, with 10 bases left between them. The CDR3 runs to 14 residues. DNA for the CDR3: TGTGCCAGCAGTTACTCAGGCGGTGGGGAAAAACTGTTTTTT. Amino acid sequence: CASSYSGGGEKLFF.

This clone is a singleton in its sample. V usage is TRBV19 and J usage is TRBJ2-7; D may be TRBD1 or TRBD2 (5 bases each). The V and J ends lost 10 bases and 1 base respectively, with 17 bases between them. The CDR3 has 14 residues. The V gene's germline CDR1 is LNHDA and CDR2 SQIVND (reference sequence). CDR3 sequence: CATSPGRRSYEQYF. The CDR3 coding sequence is TGTGCCACCTCGCCGGGACGAAGGTCCTACGAGCAGTACTTC.

The chain carries TRBV6-5 and TRBJ1-2; tentatively, D is TRBD1 (6 bases). V was cut by 1 base and J by 4 bases, with 16 bases left in between. In germline, CDR1 is MNHEY, CDR2 SVGAGI. The CDR3 contains 16 residues. CDR3 sequence reads: CASSYLNVGGSYGYTF. The CDR3 nucleotides are TGTGCCAGCAGTTACTTGAACGTCGGGGGCTCCTATGGCTACACCTTC.

The chain employs TRBV4-3 and TRBJ1-5; TRBD1 agrees at 9 bases. Trimming took 3 bases from V and 6 from J; bases not matched to a gene: 9. Germline CDR1 and CDR2: LGHNA and YSLEER. The length of the CDR3 is 16 residues. The CDR3 spells CASSQAGQGEFQPQHF. CDR3 DNA sequence: TGCGCCAGCAGCCAGGCGGGACAGGGAGAATTTCAGCCCCAGCATTTT.

This chain joins TRBV11-3 and TRBJ2-1, with 13 bases lining up with TRBD2. This CDR3 has 15 amino acids. Trimming removed 5 bases from V and 8 bases from J; junction bases left unmatched: 6. From germline, CDR1 is SGHNT and CDR2 YENEEA. CDR3 in amino acids: CASSVTSGGAYEQFF. The CDR3 region has the DNA TGTGCCAGCAGCGTAACTAGCGGGGGGGCCTATGAGCAGTTCTTC. Supplemented by reference TRBV11-3 and TRBJ2-1, the full variable domain reads EAGVVQSPRYKIIEKKQPVAFWCNPISGHNTLYWYLQNLGQGPELLIRYENEEAVDDSQLPKDRFSAERLKGVDSTLKIQPAELGDSAVYLCASSVTSGGAYEQFFGPGTRLTVL.

The chain uses TRBV2 and TRBJ1-1; the match to TRBD1 covers 7 bases. J gave up 5 bases and V 2 bases, and 5 bases lay outside the gene matches. Germline V gene lookup returns CDR1 SNHLY and CDR2 FYNNEI. The CDR3 length is 14 residues. CDR3 coding DNA: TGTGCCAGCAGTGAAAGACAGGGTTGGACTGAAGCTTTCTTT. Translation: CASSERQGWTEAFF.

This chain links TRBV24-1 with TRBJ2-2; 9 nucleotides line up with TRBD2. J gave up 1 base and V 8 bases, and 13 bases lay outside the gene matches. In germline, CDR1 is KGHDR, CDR2 SFDVKD. The CDR3 length is 18 residues. CDR3 in DNA: TGTGCCACCACCGGCCAGCGGGGGGCCGGAGAGAACACCGGGGAGCTGTTTTTT. As protein: CATTGQRGAGENTGELFF.

About this clone: This sample also contains other DNA sequences that code for the same CDR3. The chain joins TRBV12-3 or TRBV12-4 to TRBJ1-1, with D possibly being TRBD1 (5 bases). V lost 3 bases, J lost 1 base, and 6 bases lay in between. This CDR3 comprises 13 residues. The CDR3 sequence: CASSLGGNTEAFF. CDR3 bases: TGTGCCAGCAGTTTGGGGGGGAACACTGAAGCTTTCTTT.

The chain uses TRBV2 and TRBJ2-7, with TRBD2 matching over 7 bases. J gave up 5 bases and V 7 bases, and 20 bases lay outside the gene matches. Germline V gene sequence: CDR1 SNHLY, CDR2 FYNNEI. The CDR3 consists of 17 residues. The CDR3 DNA reads TGTGCCAGCACCAGACTGGGAGGGACCGGCAACTTGAACGAGCAGTACTTC. Encoded protein: CASTRLGGTGNLNEQYF.

This sequence joins TRBV3-1 (or the pseudogene TRBV3-2) and TRBJ2-5, with 12 positions matching TRBD2. CDR1 and CDR2 (germline): LGHDT, YNNKEL (reference sequence). The CDR3 covers 15 residues. The V gene end was trimmed by 5 bases and the J gene end by 4 bases; junction bases not matched to a gene: 5. The CDR3 DNA reads TGTGCCAGCAGCATGCTAGCGGGGGGGCCAGAGACCCAGTACTTC. Protein sequence: CASSMLAGGPETQYF.

The chain combines TRBV18 with TRBJ2-7; 12 bases line up with TRBD2. Germline CDR1 and CDR2: KGHSH and LQKENI. This CDR3 contains 15 residues. The trim removed 3 bases at V and 7 bases at J, leaving 7 bases unmatched. The CDR3 protein is CASSPPSGGAGEQYF. The DNA for the CDR3 is TGTGCCAGCTCACCCCCTAGCGGGGGGGCTGGAGAGCAGTACTTC.

The CDR3 coding sequence is TGTGCCAGCAAGGAGGGCTACGAGCAGTACTTC. Translating it yields CASKEGYEQYF. The chain uses TRBV7-3 and TRBJ2-7, with D possibly being TRBD2 (6 bases). Germline V CDR1 and CDR2: SGHTA, FQGTGA. Between the trimmed V and J ends, which lost 7 bases and 3 bases, there was a span of 7 bases. CDR3 length equals 11 residues.

The chain couples TRBV28 to TRBJ1-3, with D uncertain. The CDR3 loop spans 11 amino acids. In germline, CDR1 is MDHEN, CDR2 SYDVKM. The V end lost 8 bases, the J end lost 4 bases, and 6 bases lay between the germline ends. CDR3: CASLGGNTIYF. The CDR3 DNA follows: TGTGCCAGCCTCGGGGGAAACACCATATATTTT.

The chain uses TRBV4-1 and TRBJ1-4; TRBD1 matches 9 bases. The CDR3 is 16 amino acids. Germline V lookup: CDR1 MGHRA, CDR2 YSYEKL. V gave up 4 bases and J gave up 1 base; unmatched junction bases: 4. The CDR3: CASSPGQGLTNEKLFF. DNA for the CDR3: TGCGCCAGCAGCCCGGGACAGGGTTTAACTAATGAAAAACTGTTTTTT.

For the CDR3, the DNA is TGTGCCAGCAGCTTAGCTGGGGTGGTCGGCTACACCTTC. The encoded protein is CASSLAGVVGYTF. V and J are TRBV7-9 and TRBJ1-2, with no clear D. The CDR3 runs 13 residues. Germline assignment: CDR1 SEHNR and CDR2 FQNEAQ (reference sequence). V gave up 0 bases and J gave up 8 bases, with 10 bases separating them.

The chain links TRBV2 to TRBJ2-2, with D perhaps assigned TRBD1 or TRBD2 (6 bases each). Germline loops: CDR1 SNHLY, CDR2 FYNNEI. The CDR3 sequence is 16 residues long. Trimming shortened V by 8 bases and J by 4 bases, and 20 bases separated the two germline ends. The DNA of the CDR3 is TGTGCCAGCCTGTGGCGGGGCCGGGGGCCCACCGGGGAGCTGTTTTTT. It specifies CASLWRGRGPTGELFF.

The chain joins TRBV10-2 to TRBJ2-5; the match to TRBD2 covers 9 bases. J gave up 5 bases and V 10 bases, and 26 bases lay outside the gene matches. The CDR3 has 19 residues. CDR1 is WSHSY and CDR2 is SAAADI in the germline V gene. The CDR3 region has the DNA TGCGCCACCTCCTTGGGATCTACGACAGGCGGGGGGGCTTGGGAGACCCAGTACTTC. Amino acid sequence: CATSLGSTTGGGAWETQYF.

The rearrangement joins TRBV20-1 to TRBJ1-1; D remains ambiguous. This CDR3 is 15 amino acids long. Germline V gene lookup returns CDR1 DFQATT and CDR2 SNEGSKA (reference sequence). Trimming took off 3 bases at V and 0 bases at J, with 14 bases between the two ends. The DNA of the CDR3 is TGCAGTGCTAGTTCCCCCTATTTCATGAACACTGAAGCTTTCTTT. Amino acids: CSASSPYFMNTEAFF.

The chain couples TRBV6-5 to TRBJ2-1; 8 bases fit TRBD2. From germline, CDR1 is MNHEY and CDR2 SVGAGI. J lost 4 bases, V lost 0 bases, and 2 bases had no gene match. The CDR3 runs 15 residues. In DNA, the CDR3 is TGTGCCAGCAGTTACTCGGCTAGCGGGTACAATGAGCAGTTCTTC. Protein sequence: CASSYSASGYNEQFF.

This clone has more than one count but fewer than ten. The chain combines TRBV7-2 with TRBJ2-4; 8 nucleotides align to TRBD2. Unmatched junction bases numbered 17, after V lost 4 bases and J lost 9 bases. In germline, CDR1 is SGHTA, CDR2 FQGNSA. There are 17 residues in the CDR3. In DNA, the CDR3 is TGTGCCAGCAGCTCTAGCGGGCGGGGGGCCCTCTATGGCATTCAGTACTTC. It is translated as CASSSSGRGALYGIQYF. Based on the CDR3 plus reference TRBV7-2 and TRBJ2-4, the full variable domain is GAGVSQSPSNKVTEKGKDVELRCDPISGHTALYWYRQSLGQGLEFLIYFQGNSAPDKSGLPSDRFSAERTGGSVSTLTIQRTQQEDSAVYLCASSSSGRGALYGIQYFGAGTRLSVL.

The J gene is TRBJ2-5, the V gene TRBV27, with D possibly TRBD1 on 6 matching bases. Trimming left V 5 bases short and J 5 bases short, with 15 bases between. This CDR3 has 14 amino acids. CDR1 and CDR2 (germline): MNHEY, SMNVEV (reference sequence). The CDR3 spells CASSPQGSGETQYF. Here the CDR3 DNA reads TGTGCCAGCAGTCCTCAGGGGTCGGGGGAGACCCAGTACTTC.

Notes on this clone: Distinct nucleotide sequences in the sample also encode this CDR3. The V call is TRBV4-3, the J call TRBJ1-1; maybe TRBD1 (5 bases). The CDR3 totals 14 residues. V gave up 0 bases and J gave up 1 base, with 6 bases separating them. CDR1 LGHNA and CDR2 YSLEER come from the germline V gene. The CDR3 DNA reads TGCGCCAGCAGCCAAGAGGGGGGGAACACTGAAGCTTTCTTT. It encodes CASSQEGGNTEAFF.

This clone was counted a few times. V is TRBV5-6 and J is TRBJ1-5; D not resolved. Trimming removed 4 bases from V and 7 bases from J, with 9 bases in between. CDR3 length: 12 residues. Germline V gene data show CDR1 as SGHDT and CDR2 as YYEEEE. CDR3 DNA: TGTGCCAGCAGCCGCAGCGGGCAGCCCCAGCATTTT. This codes for CASSRSGQPQHF.

This clone was found once. The chain recombines TRBV3-1 (or the pseudogene TRBV3-2) with TRBJ1-6; TRBD1 might be the D (5 bases). Looked up from germline, CDR1 is LGHDT and CDR2 is YNNKEL (reference sequence). V was pared by 7 bases and J by 10 bases, with 11 bases between. The CDR3 totals 12 residues. CDR3 region: CASIGVGSPLHF. The CDR3 DNA sequence: TGTGCCAGCATAGGGGTCGGCTCACCCCTCCACTTT.

The chain links TRBV2 to TRBJ1-2; 8 bases match TRBD1. CDR1 is SNHLY and CDR2 is FYNNEI in the germline V gene. The CDR3 covers 12 residues. J lost 6 bases, V lost 6 bases, and 3 bases had no gene match. CDR3 loop: CASREGQDGYTF. DNA for the CDR3: TGTGCCAGCAGAGAGGGACAGGATGGCTACACCTTC.

The chain recombines TRBV4-1 with TRBJ2-3; maybe TRBD2 (5 bases). V was pared by 1 base and J by 5 bases, with 13 bases between. Germline V CDR1 and CDR2: MGHRA, YSYEKL. The CDR3 is made up of 15 amino acids. The CDR3 DNA reads as TGCGCCAGCAGCCAAGGAGGGCTAGCCGGAGATACGCAGTATTTT. This gives the protein CASSQGGLAGDTQYF.

This chain links TRBV11-3 with TRBJ2-1; a possible D gene is TRBD2 (6 bases). Germline V lookup: CDR1 SGHNT, CDR2 YENEEA. The CDR3 is 13 amino acids. Trimming took 3 bases from V and 8 from J, leaving 11 bases between them. As DNA, the CDR3 is TGTGCCAGCAGCTTTTGGGACTCTCATGAGCAGTTCTTC. It translates to CASSFWDSHEQFF.

This chain connects TRBV6-5 to TRBJ2-5; TRBD2 matches at 7 bases. Trimming at V came to 7 bases and at J to 4 bases, leaving 12 bases not matched to a gene. Germline V gene sequence: CDR1 MNHEY, CDR2 SVGAGI. The CDR3 is 15 amino acids. The CDR3 loop is CASNSLGGVSETQYF. The CDR3 DNA reads as TGTGCCAGCAACTCTCTGGGGGGGGTGTCAGAGACCCAGTACTTC.